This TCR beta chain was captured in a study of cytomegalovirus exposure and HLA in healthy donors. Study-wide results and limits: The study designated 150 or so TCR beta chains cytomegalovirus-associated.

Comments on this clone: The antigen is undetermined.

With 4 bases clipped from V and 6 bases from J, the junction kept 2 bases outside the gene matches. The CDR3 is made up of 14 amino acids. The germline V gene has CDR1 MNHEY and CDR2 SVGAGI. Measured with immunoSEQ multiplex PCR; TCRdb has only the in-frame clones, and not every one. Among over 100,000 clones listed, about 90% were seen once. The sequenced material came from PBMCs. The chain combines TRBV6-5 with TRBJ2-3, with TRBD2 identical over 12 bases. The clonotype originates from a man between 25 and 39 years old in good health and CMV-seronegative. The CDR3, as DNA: TGTGCCAGCAGTTGGACTAGCGGGGTCGATACGCAGTATTTT. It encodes CASSWTSGVDTQYF.